The sequence of this T cell receptor beta chain was determined in a study of blood T cell repertoires in COVID-19. About the study: Samples of COVID-19 (acute and convalescent) were obtained from the United States, Italy and Spain. T cells, B-cell-depleted T cells, or PBMCs provided the cDNA or gDNA that served as material.

In the source study's methods: Amplifying reference gene primers gave estimates of nucleated cell counts. Libraries were prepared by immunoSEQ multiplex PCR; TCRdb keeps only in-frame clonotypes and omits some of them. D and trimming come from the DNA, and the V and J calls and clone size come from that table. The repertoire includes some 65,000 clones, 65% to 75% of them detected once, and 28% sits in the top ten. Losses at the gene ends were 4 bases for V and 9 bases for J; bases not matched to a gene: 6. The CDR3 runs 14 residues. Germline CDR1 is MNHEY and CDR2 is SVGEGT. The sequence derives from a woman aged 80 or over with acute or convalescent COVID-19. The V call is TRBV6-2 or TRBV6-3, the J call TRBJ2-4; 10 bases are shared with TRBD1. Sample: peripheral blood. The chain's CDR3 is CASSLPGTGVIQYF. CDR3 nucleotide sequence: TGTGCCAGCAGTTTACCCGGGACAGGGGTCATTCAGTACTTC.